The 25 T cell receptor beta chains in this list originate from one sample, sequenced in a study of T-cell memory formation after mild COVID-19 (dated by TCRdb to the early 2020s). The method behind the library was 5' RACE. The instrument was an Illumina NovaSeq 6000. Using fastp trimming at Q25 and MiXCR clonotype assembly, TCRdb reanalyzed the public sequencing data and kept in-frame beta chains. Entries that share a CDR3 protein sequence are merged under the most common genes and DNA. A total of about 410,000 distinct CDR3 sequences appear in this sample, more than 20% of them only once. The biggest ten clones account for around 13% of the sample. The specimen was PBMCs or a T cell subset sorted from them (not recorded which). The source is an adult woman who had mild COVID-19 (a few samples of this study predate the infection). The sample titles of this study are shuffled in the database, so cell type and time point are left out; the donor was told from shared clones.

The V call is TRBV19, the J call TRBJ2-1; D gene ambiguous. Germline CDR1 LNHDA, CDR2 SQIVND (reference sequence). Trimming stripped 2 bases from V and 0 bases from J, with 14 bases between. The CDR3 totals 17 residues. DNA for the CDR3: TGTGCCAGTAGTATACTGCCCGGACGGAGCTCCTACAATGAGCAGTTCTTC. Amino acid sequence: CASSILPGRSSYNEQFF.

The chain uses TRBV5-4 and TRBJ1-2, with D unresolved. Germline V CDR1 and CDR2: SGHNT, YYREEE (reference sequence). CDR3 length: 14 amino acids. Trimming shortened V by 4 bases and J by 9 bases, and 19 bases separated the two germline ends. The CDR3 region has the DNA TGTGCCAGCAGCGTGGACGGAGGCCCTTCAAGCTACACCTTC. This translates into CASSVDGGPSSYTF.

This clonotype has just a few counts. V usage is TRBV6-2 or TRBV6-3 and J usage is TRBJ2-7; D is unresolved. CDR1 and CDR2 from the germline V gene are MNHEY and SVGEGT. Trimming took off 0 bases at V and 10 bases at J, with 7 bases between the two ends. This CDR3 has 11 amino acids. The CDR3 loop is CASSYSASQYF. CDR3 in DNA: TGTGCCAGCAGTTACTCAGCATCACAGTACTTC.

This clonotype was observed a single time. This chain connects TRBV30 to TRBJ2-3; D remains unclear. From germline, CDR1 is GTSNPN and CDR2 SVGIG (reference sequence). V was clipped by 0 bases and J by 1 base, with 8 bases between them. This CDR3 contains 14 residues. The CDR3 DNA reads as TGTGCCTGGAGTGTTCGTCCCGGCACAGATACGCAGTATTTT. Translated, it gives CAWSVRPGTDTQYF.

The CDR3 loop reads CASSLGLLADNEQFF. The DNA for the CDR3 is TGTGCCAGCAGCTTAGGCCTACTAGCGGATAATGAGCAGTTCTTC. This sequence joins TRBV7-9 and TRBJ2-1, with TRBD2 matching 8 bases. The junction had 6 bases not matched to a gene; V was cut back by 1 base and J by 7 bases. Germline loops: CDR1 SEHNR, CDR2 FQNEAQ (reference sequence). The length of the CDR3 is 15 residues.

The CDR3 DNA reads as TGTGCCAGCAGCCCTCGACTAGCGGGGGTTGAGACCCAGTACTTC. Its translation is CASSPRLAGVETQYF. The chain couples TRBV4-2 to TRBJ2-5; 12 bases fit TRBD2. The CDR3 runs to 15 residues. V gave up 4 bases and J gave up 5 bases; unmatched junction bases: 5. Per germline, CDR1 LGHNA and CDR2 YNFKEQ.

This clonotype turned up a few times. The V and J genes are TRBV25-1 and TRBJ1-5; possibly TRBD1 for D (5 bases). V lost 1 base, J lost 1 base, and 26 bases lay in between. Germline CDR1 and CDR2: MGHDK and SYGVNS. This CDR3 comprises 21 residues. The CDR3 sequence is CASSEFSSGDASPGSNQPQHF. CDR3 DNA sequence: TGTGCCAGCAGTGAATTTAGCTCGGGGGACGCCTCCCCTGGGAGCAATCAGCCCCAGCATTTT.

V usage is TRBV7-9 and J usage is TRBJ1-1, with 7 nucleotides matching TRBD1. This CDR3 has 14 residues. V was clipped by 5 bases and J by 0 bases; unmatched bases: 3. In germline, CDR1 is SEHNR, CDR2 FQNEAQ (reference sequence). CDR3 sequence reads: CASSTGQLNTEAFF. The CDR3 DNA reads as TGTGCCAGCAGCACGGGACAGCTGAACACTGAAGCTTTCTTT.

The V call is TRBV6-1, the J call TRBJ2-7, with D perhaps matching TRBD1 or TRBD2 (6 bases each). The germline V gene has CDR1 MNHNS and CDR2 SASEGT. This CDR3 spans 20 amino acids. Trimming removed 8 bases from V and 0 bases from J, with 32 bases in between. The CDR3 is CASAVVGKSTDRRGSYEQYF. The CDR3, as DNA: TGTGCCAGCGCCGTTGTCGGGAAGTCAACTGACAGGAGGGGCTCCTACGAGCAGTACTTC.

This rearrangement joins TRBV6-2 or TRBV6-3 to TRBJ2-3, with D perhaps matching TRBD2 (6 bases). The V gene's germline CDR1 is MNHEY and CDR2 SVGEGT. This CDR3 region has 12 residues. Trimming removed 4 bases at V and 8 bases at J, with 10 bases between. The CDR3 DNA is TGTGCCAGCAGTTTCGTGGGGGGTACGCAGTATTTT. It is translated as CASSFVGGTQYF.

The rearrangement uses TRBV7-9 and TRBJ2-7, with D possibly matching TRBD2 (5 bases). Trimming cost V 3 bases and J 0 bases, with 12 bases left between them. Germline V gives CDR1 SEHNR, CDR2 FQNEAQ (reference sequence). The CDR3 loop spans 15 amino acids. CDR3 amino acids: CASSLGVLPSYEQYF. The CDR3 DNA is TGTGCCAGCAGCTTGGGAGTGCTTCCCTCCTACGAGCAGTACTTC.

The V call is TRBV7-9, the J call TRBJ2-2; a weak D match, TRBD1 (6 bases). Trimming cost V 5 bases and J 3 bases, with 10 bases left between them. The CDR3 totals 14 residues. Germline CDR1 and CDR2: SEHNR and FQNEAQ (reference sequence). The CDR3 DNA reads TGTGCCAGCAGCCCCTGGACAGACACCGGGGAGCTGTTTTTT. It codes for CASSPWTDTGELFF.

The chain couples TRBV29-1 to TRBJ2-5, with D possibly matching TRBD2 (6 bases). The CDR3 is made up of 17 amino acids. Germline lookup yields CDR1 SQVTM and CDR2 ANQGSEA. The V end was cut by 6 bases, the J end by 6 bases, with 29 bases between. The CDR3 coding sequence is TGCAGCGTGGTAGCGGATAGGACTCCCCTGATTTTGAAGACCCAGTACTTC. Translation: CSVVADRTPLILKTQYF. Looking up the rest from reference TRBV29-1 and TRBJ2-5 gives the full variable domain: SAVISQKPSRDICQRGTSLTIQCQVDSQVTMMFWYRQQPGQSLTLIATANQGSEATYESGFVIDKFPISRPNLTFSTLTVSNMSPEDSSIYLCSVVADRTPLILKTQYFGPGTRLLVL.

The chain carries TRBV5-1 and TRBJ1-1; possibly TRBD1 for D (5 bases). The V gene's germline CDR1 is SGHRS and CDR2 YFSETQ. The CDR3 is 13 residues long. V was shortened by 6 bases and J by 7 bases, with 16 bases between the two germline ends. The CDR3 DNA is TGCGCCAGCACGGCATTCCCGGGGGGTGAAGCTTTCTTT. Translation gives CASTAFPGGEAFF.

The CDR3 protein is CASSYDTGVFYNEQFF. The DNA for the CDR3 is TGCGCCAGCAGCTACGACACAGGGGTCTTCTACAATGAGCAGTTCTTC. The genes are TRBV5-1 and TRBJ2-1, with TRBD1 matching over 7 bases. The CDR3 is 16 amino acids. V was clipped by 3 bases and J by 3 bases; unmatched bases: 9. Looked up from germline, CDR1 is SGHRS and CDR2 is YFSETQ.

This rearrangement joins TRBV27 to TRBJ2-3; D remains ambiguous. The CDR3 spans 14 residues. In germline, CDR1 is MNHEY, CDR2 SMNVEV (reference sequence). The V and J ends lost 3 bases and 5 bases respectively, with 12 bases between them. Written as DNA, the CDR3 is TGTGCCAGCAGTTTTTTGGGCCATGGAGATACGCAGTATTTT. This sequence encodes CASSFLGHGDTQYF.

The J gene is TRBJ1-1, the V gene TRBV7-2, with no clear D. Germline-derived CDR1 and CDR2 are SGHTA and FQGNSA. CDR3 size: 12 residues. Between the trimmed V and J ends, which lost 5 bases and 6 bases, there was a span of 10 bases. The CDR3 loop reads CASSQYGAEAFF. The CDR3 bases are TGTGCCAGCAGCCAATACGGCGCTGAAGCTTTCTTT.

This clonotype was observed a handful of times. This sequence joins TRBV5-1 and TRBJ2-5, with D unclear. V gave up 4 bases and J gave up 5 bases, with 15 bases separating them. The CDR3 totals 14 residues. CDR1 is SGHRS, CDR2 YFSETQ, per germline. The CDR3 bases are TGCGCCAGCAGCCTCACTCCTGAGGAGGAGACCCAGTACTTC. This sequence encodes CASSLTPEEETQYF.

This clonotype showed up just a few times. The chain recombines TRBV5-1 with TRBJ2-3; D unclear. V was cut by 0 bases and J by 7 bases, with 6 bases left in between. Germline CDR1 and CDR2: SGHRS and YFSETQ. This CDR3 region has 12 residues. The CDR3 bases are TGCGCCAGCAGCTTGGGGGTAAATACGCAGTATTTT. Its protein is CASSLGVNTQYF.

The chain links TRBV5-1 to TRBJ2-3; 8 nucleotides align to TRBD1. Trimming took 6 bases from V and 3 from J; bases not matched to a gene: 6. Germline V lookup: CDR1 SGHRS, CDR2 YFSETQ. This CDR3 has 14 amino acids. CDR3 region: CASNQGAVTDTQYF. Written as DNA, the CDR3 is TGCGCCAGCAACCAGGGGGCGGTGACAGATACGCAGTATTTT.

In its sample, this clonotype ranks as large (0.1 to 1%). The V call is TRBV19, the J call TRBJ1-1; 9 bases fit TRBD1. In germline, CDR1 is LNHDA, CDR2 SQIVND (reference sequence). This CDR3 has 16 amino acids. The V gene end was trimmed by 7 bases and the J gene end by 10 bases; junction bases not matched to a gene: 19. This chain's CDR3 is CASIGTGSRVSGGAFF. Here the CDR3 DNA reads TGTGCCAGTATCGGGACAGGGTCTCGAGTATCAGGGGGAGCTTTCTTT. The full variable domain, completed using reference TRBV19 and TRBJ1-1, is DGGITQSPKYLFRKEGQNVTLSCEQNLNHDAMYWYRQDPGQGLRLIYYSQIVNDFQKGDIAEGYSVSREKKESFPLTVTSAQKNPTAFYLCASIGTGSRVSGGAFFGQGTRLTVV.

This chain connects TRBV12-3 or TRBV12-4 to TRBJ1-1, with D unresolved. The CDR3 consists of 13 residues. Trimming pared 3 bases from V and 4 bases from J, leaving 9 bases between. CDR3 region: CASSLAGFTEAFF. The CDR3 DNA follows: TGTGCCAGCAGTTTGGCGGGGTTCACTGAAGCTTTCTTT.

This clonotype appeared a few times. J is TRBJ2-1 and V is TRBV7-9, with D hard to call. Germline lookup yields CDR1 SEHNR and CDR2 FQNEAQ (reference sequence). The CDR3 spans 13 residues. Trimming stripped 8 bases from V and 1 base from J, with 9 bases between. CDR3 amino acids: CASSGVSYNEQFF. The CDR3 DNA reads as TGTGCCAGCTCCGGAGTTTCCTACAATGAGCAGTTCTTC.

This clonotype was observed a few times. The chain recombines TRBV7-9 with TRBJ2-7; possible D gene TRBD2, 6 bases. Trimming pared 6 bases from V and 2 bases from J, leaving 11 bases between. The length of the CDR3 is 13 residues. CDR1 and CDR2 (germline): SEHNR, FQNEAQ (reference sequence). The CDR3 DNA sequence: TGTGCCAGCAGTGAGCCGGGGGCCTACGAGCAGTACTTC. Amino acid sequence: CASSEPGAYEQYF.

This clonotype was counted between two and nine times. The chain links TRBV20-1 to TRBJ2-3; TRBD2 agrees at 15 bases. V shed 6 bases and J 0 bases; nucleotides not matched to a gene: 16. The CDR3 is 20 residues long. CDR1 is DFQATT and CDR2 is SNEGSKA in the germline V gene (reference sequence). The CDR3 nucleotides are TGCAGTGCCGTTCCGGGACTAGCGGGGGGTTACGGTTCTAGCACAGATACGCAGTATTTT. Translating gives CSAVPGLAGGYGSSTDTQYF.